A selection of T cell receptor beta chains follows, all from one sample in a study of T cells after posttransplantation cyclophosphamide. The data were produced by immunoSEQ multiplex PCR, yet TCRdb's version contains in-frame clones alone and is incomplete. The data show tens of thousands of clones, with none appearing a single time. Sequenced: PBMCs. The receptors were gathered from a man aged 40-50 years in good health, CMV-negative, and a related stem cell transplant donor. CDR3s include the opening cysteine and the closing phenylalanine or tryptophan. D genes are given only for firm matches. Size values are once, few and many counts, or a class for expanded clones, and some rows have none.

>TRBV5-5|many|TRBD1|TRBJ1-3
TGTGCCAGCAGCTTGGGGGGACAGAACTTAGCCTCAAGTTCTGGAAACACCATATATTTT
CASSLGGQNLASSSGNTIYF
>TRBV10-2|many|TRBD1|TRBJ2-7
TGCGCCAGCAGCGCCAAAGGGACAGGGGAATCCTACGAGCAGTACTTC
CASSAKGTGESYEQYF
>TRBV4-2|many|.|TRBJ2-3
TGTGCCAGCAGCCAACCGGGAGATAGTGATACGCAGTATTTT
CASSQPGDSDTQYF
>TRBV5-1|.|TRBD1|TRBJ2-7
TGCGCCAGCAGCGATGGACAGGGGAGAAGGTACGAGCAGTACTTC
CASSDGQGRRYEQYF
>TRBV29-1|few|.|TRBJ2-7
TGCAGCGTGGGAACGGGACACACCGATGGCGAGCAGTACTTC
CSVGTGHTDGEQYF
>TRBV6-1|few|TRBD2|TRBJ2-5
TGTGTCACGGGTTTGGCGGGGGGGCTGGAGACCCAGTACTTC
CVTGLAGGLETQYF
>TRBV11-2|few|.|TRBJ2-3
TGTGCCAGCAGCTTATCTTCTTCTTCAGATACGCAGTATTTT
CASSLSSSSDTQYF
>TRBV27|many|.|TRBJ2-7
TGTGCCAGCAGTTTAAGGGGGGGGGTGACGGAGCAGTACTTC
CASSLRGGVTEQYF
>TRBV19|many|.|TRBJ2-7
TGTGCCAGTAGTATCCATGACAGGAACTCCTACGAGCAGTACTTC
CASSIHDRNSYEQYF
>TRBV28|many|.|TRBJ1-5
TGTGCCAGCAGTTTCGGGGGGAATCAGCCCCAGCATTTT
CASSFGGNQPQHF
>TRBV30|few|.|TRBJ2-3
TGTGCCTGGAGCGTTAGCAGTGGATATGATACGCAGTATTTT
CAWSVSSGYDTQYF
>TRBV27|few|TRBD2|TRBJ2-3
TGTGCCAGCAGTCGCCGGGGGGGGCAAGCAGATACGCAGTATTTT
CASSRRGGQADTQYF
>TRBV5-4|.|TRBD1|TRBJ1-6
TGTGCCAGCAGCCCCGGACAGGGGAACACCCTCCACTTT
CASSPGQGNTLHF
>TRBV29-1|many|.|TRBJ2-7
TGCAGCGCTTACCAACCGGAGGGAAATTGGCAGTACTTC
CSAYQPEGNWQYF
>TRBV11-2|many|.|TRBJ2-1
TGTGCCAGCAGCATCCCTTTAGCCTCGGCCTACAATGAGCAGTTCTTC
CASSIPLASAYNEQFF
>TRBV28|.|.|TRBJ1-2
TGTGCCAGCAGTTCCCTTTTATCGGGCTATGGCTACACCTTC
CASSSLLSGYGYTF
>TRBV6-6|many|TRBD1|TRBJ1-4
TGTGCCAGCAGTAGGGGACAGCCTCTTAATGAAAAACTGTTTTTT
CASSRGQPLNEKLFF
>TRBV7-2|.|.|TRBJ1-2
TGTGCCAGCAGCCCGGGGGGCTATGGCTACACCTTC
CASSPGGYGYTF
>TRBV21-1|many|.|TRBJ2-7
TGTGCCAGCAGGCGGGACAGGGTGGCCTACGAGCAGTACTTC
CASRRDRVAYEQYF